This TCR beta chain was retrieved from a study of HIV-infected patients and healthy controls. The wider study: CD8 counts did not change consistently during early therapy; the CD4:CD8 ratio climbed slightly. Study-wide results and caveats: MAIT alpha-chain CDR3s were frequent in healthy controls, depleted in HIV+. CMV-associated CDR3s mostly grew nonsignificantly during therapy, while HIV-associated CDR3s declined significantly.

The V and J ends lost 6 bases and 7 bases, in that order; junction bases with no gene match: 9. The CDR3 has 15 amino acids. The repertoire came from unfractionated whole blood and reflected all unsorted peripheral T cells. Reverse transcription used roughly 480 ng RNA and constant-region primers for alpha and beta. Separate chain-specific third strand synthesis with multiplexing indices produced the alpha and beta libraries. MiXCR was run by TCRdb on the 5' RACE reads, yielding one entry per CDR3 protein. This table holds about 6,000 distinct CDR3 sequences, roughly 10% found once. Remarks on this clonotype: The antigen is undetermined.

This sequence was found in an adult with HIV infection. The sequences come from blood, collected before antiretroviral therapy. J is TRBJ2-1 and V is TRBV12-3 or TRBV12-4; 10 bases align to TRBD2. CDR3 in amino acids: CASSPTSGVVNEQFF. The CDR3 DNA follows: TGTGCCAGCAGCCCTACTAGCGGGGTTGTGAATGAGCAGTTCTTC.